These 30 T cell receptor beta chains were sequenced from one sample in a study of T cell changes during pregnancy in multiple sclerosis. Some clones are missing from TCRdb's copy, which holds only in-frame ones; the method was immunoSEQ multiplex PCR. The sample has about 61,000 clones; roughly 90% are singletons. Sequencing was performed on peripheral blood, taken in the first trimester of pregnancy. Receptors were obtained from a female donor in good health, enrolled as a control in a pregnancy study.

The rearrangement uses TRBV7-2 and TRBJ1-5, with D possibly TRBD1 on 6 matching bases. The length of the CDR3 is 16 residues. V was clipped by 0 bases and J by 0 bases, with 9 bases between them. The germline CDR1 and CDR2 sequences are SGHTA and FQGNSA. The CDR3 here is CASSLADSYSNQPQHF. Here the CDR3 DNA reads TGTGCCAGCAGCTTAGCGGACAGCTATAGCAATCAGCCCCAGCATTTT.

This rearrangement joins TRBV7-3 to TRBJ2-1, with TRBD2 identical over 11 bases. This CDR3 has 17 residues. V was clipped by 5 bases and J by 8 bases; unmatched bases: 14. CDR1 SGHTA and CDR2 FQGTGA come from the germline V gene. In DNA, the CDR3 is TGTGCCAGCAGCCCTACCCCCATTAGCGGGGGGGCCGATGAGCAGTTCTTC. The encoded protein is CASSPTPISGGADEQFF.

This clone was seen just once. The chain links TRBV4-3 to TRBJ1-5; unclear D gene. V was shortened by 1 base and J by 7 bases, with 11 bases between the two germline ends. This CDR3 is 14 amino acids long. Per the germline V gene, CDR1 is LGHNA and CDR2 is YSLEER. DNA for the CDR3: TGCGCCAGCAGCCAAGGGGCGGGTGAGCAGCCCCAGCATTTT. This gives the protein CASSQGAGEQPQHF.

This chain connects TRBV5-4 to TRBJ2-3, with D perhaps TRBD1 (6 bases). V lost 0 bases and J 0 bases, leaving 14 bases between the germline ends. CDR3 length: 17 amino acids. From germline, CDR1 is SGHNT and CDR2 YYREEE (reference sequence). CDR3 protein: CASSLGVTGTSTDTQYF. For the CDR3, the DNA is TGTGCCAGCAGCTTGGGGGTAACCGGGACAAGCACAGATACGCAGTATTTT.

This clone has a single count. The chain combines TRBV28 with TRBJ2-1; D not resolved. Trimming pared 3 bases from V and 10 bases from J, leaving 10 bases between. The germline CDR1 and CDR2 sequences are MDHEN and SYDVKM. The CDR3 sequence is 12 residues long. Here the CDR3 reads CASSFELNEQFF. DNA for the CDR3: TGTGCCAGCAGTTTCGAGCTGAACGAGCAGTTCTTC.

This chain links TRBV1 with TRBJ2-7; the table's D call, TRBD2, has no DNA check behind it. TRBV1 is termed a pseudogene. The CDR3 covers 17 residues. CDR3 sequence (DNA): TGCACCAGCAGCCAAGAAGTGGGAGTAGCGGGATTTTACGAGCAGTACTTC. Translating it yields CTSSQEVGVAGFYEQYF.

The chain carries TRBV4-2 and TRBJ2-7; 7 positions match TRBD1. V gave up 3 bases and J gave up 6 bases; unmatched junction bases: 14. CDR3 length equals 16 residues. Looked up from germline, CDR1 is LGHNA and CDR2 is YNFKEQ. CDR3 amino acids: CASSQAGSQGMGEQYF. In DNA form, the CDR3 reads TGTGCCAGCAGCCAGGCCGGGTCACAGGGGATGGGCGAGCAGTACTTC.

The CDR3 reads CASSFLHSGVSNYEQYF. CDR3 in DNA: TGTGCCAGCAGTTTTCTCCATTCAGGGGTCTCCAATTACGAGCAGTACTTC. The chain joins TRBV27 to TRBJ2-7; possibly TRBD1 for D (6 bases). Trimming took 3 bases from V and 4 from J, leaving 22 bases between them. In germline, CDR1 is MNHEY, CDR2 SMNVEV (reference sequence). The CDR3 consists of 17 residues.

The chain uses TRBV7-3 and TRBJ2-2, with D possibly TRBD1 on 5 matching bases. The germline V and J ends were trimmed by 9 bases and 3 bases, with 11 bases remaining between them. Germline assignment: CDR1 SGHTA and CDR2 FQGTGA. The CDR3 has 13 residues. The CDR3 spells CARRDSYTGELFF. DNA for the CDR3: TGTGCCAGAAGAGACAGTTACACCGGGGAGCTGTTTTTT.

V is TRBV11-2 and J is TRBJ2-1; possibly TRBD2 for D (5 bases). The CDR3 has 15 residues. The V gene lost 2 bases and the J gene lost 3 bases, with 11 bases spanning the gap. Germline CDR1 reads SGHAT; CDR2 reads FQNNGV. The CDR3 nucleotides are TGTGCCAGCAGCTTATCGAGCGGCTTCTACAATGAGCAGTTCTTC. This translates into CASSLSSGFYNEQFF.

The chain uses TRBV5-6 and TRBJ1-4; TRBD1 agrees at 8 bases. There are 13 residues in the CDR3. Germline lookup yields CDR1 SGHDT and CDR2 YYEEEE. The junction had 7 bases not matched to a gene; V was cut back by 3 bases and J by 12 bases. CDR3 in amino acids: CASSSGTGAELFF. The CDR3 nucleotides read TGTGCCAGCAGCTCCGGGACAGGAGCGGAACTGTTTTTT.

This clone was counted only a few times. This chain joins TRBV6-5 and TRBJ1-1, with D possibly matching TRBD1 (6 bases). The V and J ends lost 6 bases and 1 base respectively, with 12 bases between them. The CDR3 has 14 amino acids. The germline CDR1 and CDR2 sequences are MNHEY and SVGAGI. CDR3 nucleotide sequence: TGTGCCAGCAGATTACCGGGACAGAACACTGAAGCTTTCTTT. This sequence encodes CASRLPGQNTEAFF.

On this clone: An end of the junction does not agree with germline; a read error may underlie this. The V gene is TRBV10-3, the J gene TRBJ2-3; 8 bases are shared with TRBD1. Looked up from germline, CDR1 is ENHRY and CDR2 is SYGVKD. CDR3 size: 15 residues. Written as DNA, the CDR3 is TGTGCCATCAATGAGGACAGGGTGGAAGCAGATACGCAGTATTTT. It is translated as CAINEDRVEADTQYF.

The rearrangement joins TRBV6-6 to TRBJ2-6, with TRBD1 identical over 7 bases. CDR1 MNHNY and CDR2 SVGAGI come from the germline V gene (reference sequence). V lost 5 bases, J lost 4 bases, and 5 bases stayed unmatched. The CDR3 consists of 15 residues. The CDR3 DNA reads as TGTGCCAGCAGTCGACAGGGCGTCGGGGCCAACGTCCTGACTTTC. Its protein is CASSRQGVGANVLTF.

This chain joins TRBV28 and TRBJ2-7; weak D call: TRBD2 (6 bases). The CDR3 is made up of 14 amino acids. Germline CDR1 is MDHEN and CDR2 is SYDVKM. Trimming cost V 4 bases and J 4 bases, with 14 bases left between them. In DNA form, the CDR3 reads TGTGCCAGCAGTTCCCCGGGACTTACATACGAGCAGTACTTC. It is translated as CASSSPGLTYEQYF.

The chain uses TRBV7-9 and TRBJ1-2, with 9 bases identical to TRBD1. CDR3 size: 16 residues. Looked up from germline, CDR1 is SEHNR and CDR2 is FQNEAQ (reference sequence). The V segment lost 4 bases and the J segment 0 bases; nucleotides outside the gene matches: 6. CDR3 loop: CASSSGQGTPNYGYTF. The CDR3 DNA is TGTGCCAGCAGCTCGGGACAGGGAACCCCTAACTATGGCTACACCTTC.

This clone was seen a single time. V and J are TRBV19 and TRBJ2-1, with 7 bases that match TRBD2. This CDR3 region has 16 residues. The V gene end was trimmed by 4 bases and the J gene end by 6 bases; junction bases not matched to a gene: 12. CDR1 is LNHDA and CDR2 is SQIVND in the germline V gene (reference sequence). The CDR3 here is CASSKGGRATGNEQFF. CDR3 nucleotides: TGTGCCAGTAGTAAGGGAGGGAGGGCTACTGGCAATGAGCAGTTCTTC.

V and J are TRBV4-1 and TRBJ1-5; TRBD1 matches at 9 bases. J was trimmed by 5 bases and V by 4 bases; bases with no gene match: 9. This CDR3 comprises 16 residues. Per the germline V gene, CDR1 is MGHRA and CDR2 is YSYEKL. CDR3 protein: CASSPSDRGAYQPQHF. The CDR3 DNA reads TGCGCCAGCAGCCCGTCGGACAGGGGAGCATATCAGCCCCAGCATTTT.

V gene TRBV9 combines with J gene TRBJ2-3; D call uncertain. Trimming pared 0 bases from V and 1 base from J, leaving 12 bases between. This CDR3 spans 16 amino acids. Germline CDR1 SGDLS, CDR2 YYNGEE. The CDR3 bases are TGTGCCAGCAGCGTAGATAGTAATCCCGGCACAGATACGCAGTATTTT. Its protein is CASSVDSNPGTDTQYF.

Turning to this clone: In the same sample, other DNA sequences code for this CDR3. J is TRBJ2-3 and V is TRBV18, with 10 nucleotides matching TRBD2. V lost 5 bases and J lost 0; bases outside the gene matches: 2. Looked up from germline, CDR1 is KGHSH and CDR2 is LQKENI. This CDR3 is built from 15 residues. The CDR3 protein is CASSSSGGSTDTQYF. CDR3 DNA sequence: TGTGCCAGCTCATCTAGCGGGGGTAGCACAGATACGCAGTATTTT.

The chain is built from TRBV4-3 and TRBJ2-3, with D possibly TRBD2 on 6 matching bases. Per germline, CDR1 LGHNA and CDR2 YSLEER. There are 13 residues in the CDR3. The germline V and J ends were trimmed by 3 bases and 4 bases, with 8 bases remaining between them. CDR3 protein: CASSHRLADTQYF. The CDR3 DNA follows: TGCGCCAGCAGCCACCGACTAGCAGATACGCAGTATTTT.

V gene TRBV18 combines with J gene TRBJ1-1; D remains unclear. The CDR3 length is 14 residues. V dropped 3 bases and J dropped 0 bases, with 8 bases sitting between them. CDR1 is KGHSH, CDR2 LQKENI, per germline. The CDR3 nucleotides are TGTGCCAGCTCACCCAACCACATGAACACTGAAGCTTTCTTT. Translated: CASSPNHMNTEAFF.

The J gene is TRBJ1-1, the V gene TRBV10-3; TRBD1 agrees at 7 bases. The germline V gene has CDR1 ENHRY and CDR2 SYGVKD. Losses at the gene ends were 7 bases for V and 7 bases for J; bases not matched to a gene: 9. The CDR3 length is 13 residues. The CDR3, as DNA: TGTGCCATCAACTCACGACAGGGTGGTGAAGCTTTCTTT. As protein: CAINSRQGGEAFF.

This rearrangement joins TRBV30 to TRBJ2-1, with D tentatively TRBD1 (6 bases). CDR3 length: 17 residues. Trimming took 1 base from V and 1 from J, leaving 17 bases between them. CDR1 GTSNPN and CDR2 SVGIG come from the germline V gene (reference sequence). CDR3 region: CAWSGGSAGDSYNEQFF. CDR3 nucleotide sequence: TGTGCCTGGAGTGGAGGCTCCGCAGGGGATTCCTACAATGAGCAGTTCTTC.

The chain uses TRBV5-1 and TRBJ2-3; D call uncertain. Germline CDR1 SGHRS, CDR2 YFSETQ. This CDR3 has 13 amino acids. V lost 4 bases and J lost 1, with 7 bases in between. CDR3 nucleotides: TGCGCCAGCAGCGGGCAGGGCACAGATACGCAGTATTTT. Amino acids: CASSGQGTDTQYF. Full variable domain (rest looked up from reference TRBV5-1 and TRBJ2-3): KAGVTQTPRYLIKTRGQQVTLSCSPISGHRSVSWYQQTPGQGLQFLFEYFSETQRNKGNFPGRFSGRQFSNSRSEMNVSTLELGDSALYLCASSGQGTDTQYFGPGTRLTVL.

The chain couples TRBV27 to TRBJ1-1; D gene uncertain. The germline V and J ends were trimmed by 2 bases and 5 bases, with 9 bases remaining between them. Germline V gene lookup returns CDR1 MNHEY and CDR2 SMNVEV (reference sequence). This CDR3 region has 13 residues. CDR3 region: CASSLGRQTEAFF. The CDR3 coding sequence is TGTGCCAGCAGTTTAGGCAGGCAAACTGAAGCTTTCTTT.

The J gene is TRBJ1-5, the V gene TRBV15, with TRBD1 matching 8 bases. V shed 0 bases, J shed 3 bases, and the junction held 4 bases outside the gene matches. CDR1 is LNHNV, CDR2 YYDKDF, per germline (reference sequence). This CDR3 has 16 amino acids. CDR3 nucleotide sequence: TGTGCCACCAGCAGAGATCAGGGGGCGATCAATCAGCCCCAGCATTTT. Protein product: CATSRDQGAINQPQHF.

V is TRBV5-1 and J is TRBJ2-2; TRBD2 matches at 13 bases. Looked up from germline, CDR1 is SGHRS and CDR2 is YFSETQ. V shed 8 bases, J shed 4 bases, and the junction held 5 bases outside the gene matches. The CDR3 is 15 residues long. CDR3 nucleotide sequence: TGCGCCAGTCTGGGACTAGCGGGACCCACCGGGGAGCTGTTTTTT. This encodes CASLGLAGPTGELFF.

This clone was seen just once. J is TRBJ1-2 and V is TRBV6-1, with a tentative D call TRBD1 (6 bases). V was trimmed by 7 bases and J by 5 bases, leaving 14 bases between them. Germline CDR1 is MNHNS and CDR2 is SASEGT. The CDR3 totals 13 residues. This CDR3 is CASTPGQFYGYTF. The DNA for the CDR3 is TGTGCCAGCACCCCTGGACAGTTTTATGGCTACACCTTC.

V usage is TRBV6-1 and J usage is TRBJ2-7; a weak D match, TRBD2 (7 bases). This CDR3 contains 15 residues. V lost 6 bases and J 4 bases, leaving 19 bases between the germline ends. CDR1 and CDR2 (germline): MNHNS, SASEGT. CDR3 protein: CASSPIGGGYYEQYF. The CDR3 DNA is TGTGCCAGCAGCCCCATAGGGGGGGGCTATTACGAGCAGTACTTC.